Detailed here is one TCR beta chain. Which antigen it targets is not known. No quality values exist for individual bases; no much larger clone is one base distant. This sample is drawn from a study of control samples from healthy donors and cancer patients (dated by TCRdb to the early 2020s). Trimming removed 4 bases from V and 10 bases from J, leaving 19 bases between the germline ends. Including the terminal cysteine and phenylalanine, the CDR3 comprises 14 residues. CDR3 DNA is the only sequence kept; it has 42 bases, read in frame from the first base. The germline V gene (reference sequence) gives CDR1 as LGHDT and CDR2 as YNNKEL. The receptor library was made with the immunoSEQ multiplex PCR assay. Here the immuneACCESS table is served through TCRdb, limited to in-frame sequences with V and J called. Missing clones are a known gap in these copies; in checked studies unresolved V genes cover under half, and the rest lacks a known reason. The sample records around 140,000 clones, 90% of which are singletons. Roughly 2.7% of the sample rests with the top ten.

Sequenced material: blood. This TCR came from a man in his forties in good health. The chain employs TRBV3-1 (or the pseudogene TRBV3-2) and TRBJ2-5; the D gene cannot be resolved beyond TRBD1 or TRBD2, each matching 6 bases. Here the CDR3 is given as CASSPRGGFKLQYF. The DNA sequence reads TGTGCCAGCAGCCCCAGAGGGGGGTTTAAGCTCCAGTACTTC.